These T cell receptor beta chains were read from a single sample in a study of CXCR3-negative and CXCR3-positive naive CD8 T cells. TCRdb reprocessed the 5' RACE reads; each CDR3 protein has one entry and no DNA is given. The sample table includes 140,000 to 150,000 distinct CDR3 sequences. Material for sequencing was naive CXCR3+ CD8+ T cells from blood. The receptor source for this set is a human donor in good health. Some clones in this sample may be carry-over from other donors' samples. Both conserved end residues are part of each CDR3.

cdr3_length,j_call,v_call,cdr3_aa
14,TRBJ2-1,TRBV20-1,CSARDRGRYNEQFF
15,TRBJ2-1,TRBV11-3,CASSPGPEFESEQFF
12,TRBJ1-1,TRBV6-5,CASYRMNTEAFF
15,TRBJ2-7,TRBV27,CASSLSGTSIYEQYF
14,TRBJ2-7,TRBV6-2/TRBV6-3,CATNDGGQGHEQYF
15,TRBJ2-5,TRBV12-3/TRBV12-4,CASSLDGRGQETQYF
14,TRBJ1-2,TRBV4-1,CASSLSRADYGYTF
14,TRBJ2-2,TRBV29-1,CSVGKPDGTGELFF
15,TRBJ2-1,TRBV9,CASSNGLGGSHEQFF
17,TRBJ1-1,TRBV5-1,CASSLDRPLRDRVEAFF